The 17 T cell receptor beta chains in this list originate from one sample, sequenced in a study of T cell responses to AZD1222 COVID-19 vaccine. The method was immunoSEQ multiplex PCR; TCRdb's version includes in-frame clones alone and lacks a portion of them. There are just under 90,000 clones in the sample; about nine tenths occur only once, and about 5.5% lies in the top ten. This specimen consisted of peripheral blood, obtained 28 days after the second AZD1222 dose. These receptors originate from an adult who received the AZD1222 COVID-19 vaccine.

The chain is built from TRBV30 and TRBJ1-2; 8 bases match TRBD1. Unmatched junction bases numbered 5, after V lost 0 bases and J lost 2 bases. Germline values: CDR1 GTSNPN, CDR2 SVGIG (reference sequence). The CDR3 is 15 residues long. For the CDR3, the DNA is TGTGCCTGGAGTGTGAAGGCAGGGGGCAACTATGGCTACACCTTC. It yields the protein CAWSVKAGGNYGYTF.

V is TRBV7-2 and J is TRBJ1-1; possible D gene TRBD1, 5 bases. The V gene's germline CDR1 is SGHTA and CDR2 FQGNSA. The CDR3 has 15 amino acids. V gave up 0 bases and J gave up 5 bases, with 13 bases separating them. The DNA for the CDR3 is TGTGCCAGCAGCTTAGCGCTCTCAGGGTTAACTGAAGCTTTCTTT. Its translation: CASSLALSGLTEAFF.

The chain uses TRBV28 and TRBJ1-2, with TRBD1 as a possible D gene (6 bases). The germline gives CDR1 MDHEN, CDR2 SYDVKM. The CDR3 loop spans 13 amino acids. V shed 3 bases and J shed 10 bases, with 15 bases lying between them. The CDR3 sequence is CASSFSDSEYYTF. CDR3 in DNA: TGTGCCAGCAGTTTCTCGGACAGTGAATACTACACCTTC.

V is TRBV4-1 and J is TRBJ2-1; D is ambiguous. Germline CDR1 MGHRA, CDR2 YSYEKL. This CDR3 has 13 amino acids. Trimming removed 0 bases from V and 10 bases from J, with 10 bases in between. The chain's CDR3 is CASSQDRAWEQFF. The DNA of the CDR3 is TGCGCCAGCAGCCAAGATCGAGCGTGGGAGCAGTTCTTC.

The V and J genes are TRBV19 and TRBJ1-1, with TRBD1 matching 7 bases. Germline loops: CDR1 LNHDA, CDR2 SQIVND (reference sequence). This CDR3 has 14 residues. The V and J ends lost 4 bases and 1 base, in that order; junction bases with no gene match: 3. The CDR3 DNA sequence: TGTGCCAGTAGTAAGGGACAGCCGAACACTGAAGCTTTCTTT. It is translated as CASSKGQPNTEAFF.

The rearrangement uses TRBV7-3 and TRBJ1-1; D is uncertain. Trimming shortened V by 1 base and J by 4 bases, and 16 bases separated the two germline ends. CDR3 length: 16 amino acids. Germline lookup yields CDR1 SGHTA and CDR2 FQGTGA. This chain's CDR3 is CASSLRSGFGSTEAFF. CDR3 DNA sequence: TGTGCCAGCAGCTTAAGGAGCGGTTTTGGGAGCACTGAAGCTTTCTTT.

The rearrangement uses TRBV12-2 and TRBJ1-1; TRBD1 is the table's D call, not checked against the DNA. TRBV12-2 is termed a pseudogene. The CDR3 spans 14 residues. The CDR3 DNA is TGTGCAAGTCGCTTTCAGGGAATGAACACTGAAGCTTTCTTT. Its protein is CASRFQGMNTEAFF.

The chain uses TRBV9 and TRBJ1-4, with 7 bases aligning to TRBD1. The CDR3 spans 14 residues. The ends lost 3 bases at V and 2 bases at J; junction bases unmatched: 1. Germline values: CDR1 SGDLS, CDR2 YYNGEE. Here the CDR3 reads CASSEGATNEKLFF. The CDR3 DNA follows: TGTGCCAGCAGCGAGGGGGCGACTAATGAAAAACTGTTTTTT.

The V and J genes are TRBV6-5 and TRBJ2-6; TRBD2 matches at 7 bases. V lost 10 bases and J lost 3; bases outside the gene matches: 3. The CDR3 spans 13 residues. Germline assignment: CDR1 MNHEY and CDR2 SVGAGI. The CDR3 spells CANRGDGANVLTF. CDR3 DNA: TGTGCCAACCGGGGGGATGGGGCCAACGTCCTGACTTTC.

This chain uses TRBV18 with TRBJ2-2; no clear D gene. In germline, CDR1 is KGHSH, CDR2 LQKENI. This CDR3 spans 11 amino acids. V lost 6 bases and J lost 6, with 5 bases in between. CDR3 DNA sequence: TGTGCCAGCTCGTACGCCGGGGAGCTGTTTTTT. Translation: CASSYAGELFF. The full variable domain, with the rest looked up from reference TRBV18 and TRBJ2-2, is NAGVMQNPRHLVRRRGQEARLRCSPMKGHSHVYWYRQLPEEGLKFMVYLQKENIIDESGMPKERFSAEFPKEGPSILRIQQVVRGDSAAYFCASSYAGELFFGEGSRLTVL.

This clone was found a few times. The chain combines TRBV28 with TRBJ2-4; 7 bases align to TRBD2. Trimming cost V 7 bases and J 3 bases; bases outside gene matches: 9. Germline V lookup: CDR1 MDHEN, CDR2 SYDVKM. There are 15 residues in the CDR3. The CDR3, as DNA: TGTGCCAGCACCGCTACGACGGGGGGCAAAAACATTCAGTACTTC. Translated: CASTATTGGKNIQYF.

This clone was recorded many times. The rearrangement uses TRBV2 and TRBJ2-1; 10 bases match TRBD2. The V gene's germline CDR1 is SNHLY and CDR2 FYNNEI. V trimming: 6 bases; J trimming: 4 bases; junction bases outside the gene matches: 6. The CDR3 is 15 residues long. For the CDR3, the DNA is TGTGCCAGCAGGGCCGCTAGCGGGGGATACAATGAGCAGTTCTTC. Translated: CASRAASGGYNEQFF.

V gene TRBV11-3 combines with J gene TRBJ2-5; 7 nucleotides line up with TRBD1. The ends lost 3 bases at V and 3 bases at J; junction bases unmatched: 4. This CDR3 has 14 amino acids. Germline V gene lookup returns CDR1 SGHNT and CDR2 YENEEA. CDR3 in amino acids: CASSFWTGEETQYF. The CDR3 DNA follows: TGTGCCAGCAGCTTTTGGACAGGCGAAGAGACCCAGTACTTC.

The chain joins TRBV6-1 to TRBJ1-2; 11 positions agree with TRBD1. The CDR3 spans 13 residues. The J segment lost 6 bases and the V segment lost 3 bases, leaving 0 bases of the junction unmatched. Per the germline V gene, CDR1 is MNHNS and CDR2 is SASEGT. DNA for the CDR3: TGTGCCAGCAGTGAGGACAGGGGGCATGGCTACACCTTC. This sequence encodes CASSEDRGHGYTF.

The chain links TRBV6-6 to TRBJ1-5; no clear D gene. Deletions cut 2 bases from V and 6 bases from J, with 2 bases between. CDR3 length equals 11 residues. Germline values: CDR1 MNHNY, CDR2 SVGAGI (reference sequence). CDR3 amino acids: CASSYPQPQHF. In nucleotides, the CDR3 is TGTGCCAGCAGTTACCCTCAGCCCCAGCATTTT.

The gene calls are TRBV15 and TRBJ2-2; tentatively, D is TRBD1 (5 bases). CDR3 length: 18 residues. Trimming shortened V by 1 base and J by 4 bases, and 19 bases separated the two germline ends. Germline CDR1 LNHNV, CDR2 YYDKDF (reference sequence). The CDR3 reads CATSRAQGAGQGTGELFF. As DNA, the CDR3 is TGTGCCACCAGCAGAGCACAAGGGGCAGGGCAGGGCACCGGGGAGCTGTTTTTT. Full variable domain (remainder filled in from reference TRBV15 and TRBJ2-2): DAMVIQNPRYQVTQFGKPVTLSCSQTLNHNVMYWYQQKSSQAPKLLFHYYDKDFNNEADTPDNFQSRRPNTSFCFLDIRSPGLGDTAMYLCATSRAQGAGQGTGELFFGEGSRLTVL.

This rearrangement joins TRBV13 to TRBJ2-2; D ambiguous. Per germline, CDR1 PRHDT and CDR2 FYEKMQ (reference sequence). This CDR3 is 15 amino acids long. The V end was cut by 0 bases, the J end by 0 bases, with 5 bases between. The CDR3 is CASSLGGSNTGELFF. CDR3 coding DNA: TGTGCCAGCAGCTTAGGCGGGTCGAACACCGGGGAGCTGTTTTTT.